One and the same sample provided the 3 T cell receptor beta chains below, sequenced in a study of chemoradiotherapy in HPV16-positive cancers. Some clones are missing from TCRdb's copy, which holds only in-frame ones; the method was immunoSEQ multiplex PCR. The table lists about 1,000 clones, about 90% of them singletons. The starting material was tumor tissue, obtained from a patient who underwent chemoradiotherapy. These receptors came from a human donor with HPV-associated anogenital cancer.

The rearrangement links TRBV19 to TRBJ1-1, with 9 bases that match TRBD1. This CDR3 has 15 residues. Germline trimming cut 8 bases from V and 5 bases from J; bases unmatched to any gene: 12. Germline V gives CDR1 LNHDA, CDR2 SQIVND (reference sequence). The CDR3: CASSTGGASGTEAFF. DNA of the CDR3: TGTGCCAGTTCTACAGGGGGCGCATCAGGTACTGAAGCTTTCTTT.

This chain uses TRBV6-6 with TRBJ2-7; 14 bases are shared with TRBD2. Trimming at V came to 10 bases and at J to 3 bases, leaving 5 bases not matched to a gene. The germline CDR1 and CDR2 sequences are MNHNY and SVGAGI (reference sequence). This CDR3 comprises 14 residues. CDR3 sequence reads: CATRGLAGGYEQYF. CDR3 sequence (DNA): TGTGCCACTCGAGGACTAGCGGGGGGCTACGAGCAGTACTTC.

The chain couples TRBV5-1 to TRBJ2-5; 11 bases line up with TRBD1. There are 14 residues in the CDR3. The germline CDR1 and CDR2 sequences are SGHRS and YFSETQ. The trim removed 4 bases at V and 5 bases at J, leaving 4 bases unmatched. For the CDR3, the DNA is TGCGCCAGCAGCGGACAGGGGGCGTTGGAGACCCAGTACTTC. Protein product: CASSGQGALETQYF.